This T cell receptor beta chain was retrieved from a study of PD-L1 blockade in urothelial cancer. Study in general: Male patients with bladder-origin urothelial cancer numbered about nine tenths of the roughly 29. Before enrollment, 0 to 3 chemotherapy regimens had been given to patients. Blood analysis was done at 3 weeks (second dose) and 6 weeks after treatment began. Blood yielded a median of around 150,000 T cells per sample.

This CDR3 contains 14 residues. Germline V CDR1 and CDR2: SEHNR, FQNEAQ (reference sequence). V gave up 4 bases and J gave up 7 bases, with 13 bases separating them. The data were produced by immunoSEQ multiplex PCR, yet TCRdb's version contains in-frame clones alone and is incomplete. The sample has tens of thousands of clones, about 90% seen once; the top ten hold less than 8%. Material: PBMCs, obtained around atezolizumab (anti-PD-L1) treatment. The rearrangement joins TRBV7-9 to TRBJ1-4, with D uncertain. The source of this sequence is a man aged 55 to 70 with urothelial cancer. In DNA form, the CDR3 reads TGTGCCAGCAGCTCCGGAGGATCCTTTGAAAAACTGTTTTTT. This sequence encodes CASSSGGSFEKLFF.